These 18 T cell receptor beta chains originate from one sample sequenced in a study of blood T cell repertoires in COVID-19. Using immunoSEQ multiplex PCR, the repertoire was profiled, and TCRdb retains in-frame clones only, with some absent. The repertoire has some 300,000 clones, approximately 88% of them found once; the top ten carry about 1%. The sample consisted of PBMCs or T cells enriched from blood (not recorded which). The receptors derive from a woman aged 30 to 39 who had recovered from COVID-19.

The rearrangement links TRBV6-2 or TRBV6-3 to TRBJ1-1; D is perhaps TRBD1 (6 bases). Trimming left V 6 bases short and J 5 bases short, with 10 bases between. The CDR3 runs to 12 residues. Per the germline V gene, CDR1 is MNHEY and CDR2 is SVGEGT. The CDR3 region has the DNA TGTGCCAGCAGCGACGGACAGACTGAAGCTTTCTTT. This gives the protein CASSDGQTEAFF.

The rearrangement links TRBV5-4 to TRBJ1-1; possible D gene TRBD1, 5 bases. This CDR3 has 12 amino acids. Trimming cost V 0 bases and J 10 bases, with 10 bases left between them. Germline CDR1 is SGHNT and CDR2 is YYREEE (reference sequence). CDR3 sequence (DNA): TGTGCCAGCAGCTTGGGGTTGCAGGGAGCTTTCTTT. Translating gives CASSLGLQGAFF.

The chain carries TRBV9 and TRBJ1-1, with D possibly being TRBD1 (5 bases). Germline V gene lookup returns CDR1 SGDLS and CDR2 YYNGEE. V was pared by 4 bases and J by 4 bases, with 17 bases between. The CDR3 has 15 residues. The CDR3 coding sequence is TGTGCCAGCAGCCCAAAGGCTCAGGGAGGCACTGAAGCTTTCTTT. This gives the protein CASSPKAQGGTEAFF.

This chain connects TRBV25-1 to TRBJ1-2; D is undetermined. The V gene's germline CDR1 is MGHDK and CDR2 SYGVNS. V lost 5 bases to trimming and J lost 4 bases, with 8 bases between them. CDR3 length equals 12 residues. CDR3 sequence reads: CASSHPGYGYTF. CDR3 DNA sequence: TGTGCCAGCAGTCACCCGGGCTATGGCTACACCTTC.

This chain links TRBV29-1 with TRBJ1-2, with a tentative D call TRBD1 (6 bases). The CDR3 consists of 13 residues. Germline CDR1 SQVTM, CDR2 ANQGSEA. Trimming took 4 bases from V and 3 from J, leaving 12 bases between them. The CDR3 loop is CSVVGGHDYGYTF. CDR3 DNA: TGCAGCGTTGTGGGGGGGCATGACTATGGCTACACCTTC. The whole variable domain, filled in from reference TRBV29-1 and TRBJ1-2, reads SAVISQKPSRDICQRGTSLTIQCQVDSQVTMMFWYRQQPGQSLTLIATANQGSEATYESGFVIDKFPISRPNLTFSTLTVSNMSPEDSSIYLCSVVGGHDYGYTFGSGTRLTVV.

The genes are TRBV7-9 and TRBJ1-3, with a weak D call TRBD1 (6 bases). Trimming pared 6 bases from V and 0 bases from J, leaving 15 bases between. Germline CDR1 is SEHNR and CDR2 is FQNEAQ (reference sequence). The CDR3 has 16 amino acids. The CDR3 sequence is CASRPLTGFSGNTIYF. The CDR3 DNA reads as TGTGCCAGCAGACCCCTAACAGGGTTCTCTGGAAACACCATATATTTT. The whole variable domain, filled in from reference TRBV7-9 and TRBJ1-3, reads DTGVSQNPRHKITKRGQNVTFRCDPISEHNRLYWYRQTLGQGPEFLTYFQNEAQLEKSRLLSDRFSAERPKGSFSTLEIQRTEQGDSAMYLCASRPLTGFSGNTIYFGEGSWLTVV.

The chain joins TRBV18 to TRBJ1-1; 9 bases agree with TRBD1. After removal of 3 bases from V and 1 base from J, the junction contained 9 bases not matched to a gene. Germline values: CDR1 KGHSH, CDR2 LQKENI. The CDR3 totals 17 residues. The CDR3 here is CASSPFRTGDSNTEAFF. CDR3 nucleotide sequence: TGTGCCAGCTCACCCTTCCGGACAGGGGATTCGAACACTGAAGCTTTCTTT.

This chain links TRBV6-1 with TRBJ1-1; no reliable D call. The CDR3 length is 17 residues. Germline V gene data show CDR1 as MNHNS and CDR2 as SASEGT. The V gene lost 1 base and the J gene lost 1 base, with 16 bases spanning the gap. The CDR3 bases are TGTGCCAGCAGTGAAGGCGGGTGGGTCAGATCGAACACTGAAGCTTTCTTT. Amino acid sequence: CASSEGGWVRSNTEAFF.

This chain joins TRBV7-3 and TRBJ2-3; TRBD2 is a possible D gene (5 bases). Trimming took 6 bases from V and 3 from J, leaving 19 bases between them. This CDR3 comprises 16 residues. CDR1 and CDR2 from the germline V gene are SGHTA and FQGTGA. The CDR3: CASSPVGVLATDTQYF. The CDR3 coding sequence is TGTGCCAGCAGTCCCGTCGGGGTCCTCGCTACAGATACGCAGTATTTT.

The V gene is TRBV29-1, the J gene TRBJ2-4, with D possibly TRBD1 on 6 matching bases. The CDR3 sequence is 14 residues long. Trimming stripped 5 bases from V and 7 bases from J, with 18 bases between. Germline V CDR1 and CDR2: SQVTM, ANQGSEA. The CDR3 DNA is TGCAGCGTTAGCCTGGCAGGGGTATGGAACATTCAGTACTTC. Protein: CSVSLAGVWNIQYF. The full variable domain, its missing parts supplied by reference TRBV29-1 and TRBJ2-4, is SAVISQKPSRDICQRGTSLTIQCQVDSQVTMMFWYRQQPGQSLTLIATANQGSEATYESGFVIDKFPISRPNLTFSTLTVSNMSPEDSSIYLCSVSLAGVWNIQYFGAGTRLSVL.

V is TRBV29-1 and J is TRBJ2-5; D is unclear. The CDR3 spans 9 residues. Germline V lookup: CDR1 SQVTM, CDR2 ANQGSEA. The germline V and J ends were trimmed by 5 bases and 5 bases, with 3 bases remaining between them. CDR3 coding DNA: TGCAGCGTTCAGGAGACCCAGTACTTC. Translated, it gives CSVQETQYF.

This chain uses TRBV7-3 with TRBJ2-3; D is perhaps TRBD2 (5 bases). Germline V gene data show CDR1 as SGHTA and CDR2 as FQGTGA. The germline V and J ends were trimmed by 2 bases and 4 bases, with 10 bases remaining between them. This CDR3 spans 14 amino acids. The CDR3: CASSLGGSSDTQYF. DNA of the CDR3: TGTGCCAGCAGCTTAGGAGGTTCGTCAGATACGCAGTATTTT.

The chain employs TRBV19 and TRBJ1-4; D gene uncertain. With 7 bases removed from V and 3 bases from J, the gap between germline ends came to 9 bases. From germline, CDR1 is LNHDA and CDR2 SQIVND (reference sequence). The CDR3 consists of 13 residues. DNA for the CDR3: TGTGCCAGTAAAGCTCAATCTAATGAAAAACTGTTTTTT. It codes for CASKAQSNEKLFF.

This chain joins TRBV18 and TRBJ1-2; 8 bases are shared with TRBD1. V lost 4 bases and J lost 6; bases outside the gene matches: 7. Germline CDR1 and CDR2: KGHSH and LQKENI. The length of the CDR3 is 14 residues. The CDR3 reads CASSRELQGDGYTF. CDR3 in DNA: TGTGCCAGCTCACGTGAATTACAGGGGGATGGCTACACCTTC.

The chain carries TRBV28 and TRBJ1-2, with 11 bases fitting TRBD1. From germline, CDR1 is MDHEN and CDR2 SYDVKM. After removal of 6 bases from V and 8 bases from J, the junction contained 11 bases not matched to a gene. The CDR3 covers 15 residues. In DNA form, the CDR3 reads TGTGCCAGCAGGTGGACAGGGGGCGCCGCGGGGGGCTACACCTTC. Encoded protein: CASRWTGGAAGGYTF.

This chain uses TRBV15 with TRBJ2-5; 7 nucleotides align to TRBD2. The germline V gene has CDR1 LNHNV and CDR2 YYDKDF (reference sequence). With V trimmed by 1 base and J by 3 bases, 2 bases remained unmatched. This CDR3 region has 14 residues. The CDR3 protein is CATSRAGGKETQYF. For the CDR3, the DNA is TGTGCCACCAGCAGAGCGGGGGGAAAAGAGACCCAGTACTTC.

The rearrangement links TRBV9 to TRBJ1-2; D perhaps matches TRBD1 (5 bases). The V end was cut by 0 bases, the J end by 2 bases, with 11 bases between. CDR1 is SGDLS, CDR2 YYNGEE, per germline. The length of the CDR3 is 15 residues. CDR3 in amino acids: CASSVGGKGNYGYTF. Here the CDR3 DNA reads TGTGCCAGCAGCGTAGGCGGAAAGGGGAACTATGGCTACACCTTC.

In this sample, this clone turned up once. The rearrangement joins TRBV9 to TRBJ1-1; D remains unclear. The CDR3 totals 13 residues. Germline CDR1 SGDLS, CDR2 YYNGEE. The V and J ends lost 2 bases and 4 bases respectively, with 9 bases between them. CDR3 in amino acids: CASSVLSGTEAFF. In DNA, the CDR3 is TGTGCCAGCAGCGTTCTCTCGGGCACTGAAGCTTTCTTT. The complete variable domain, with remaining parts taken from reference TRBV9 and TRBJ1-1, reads DSGVTQTPKHLITATGQRVTLRCSPRSGDLSVYWYQQSLDQGLQFLIQYYNGEERAKGNILERFSAQQFPDLHSELNLSSLELGDSALYFCASSVLSGTEAFFGQGTRLTVV.